This passage covers 10 T cell receptor beta chains from one sample sequenced in a study of blood T cell repertoires in COVID-19. Here immunoSEQ multiplex PCR was the method, and the copy in TCRdb shows in-frame clones only, minus some. The table records about 94,000 clones, about 83% of them present only once. The specimen sequenced was peripheral blood. Every receptor here comes from a human donor in a cohort sampled during active COVID-19.

In DNA form, the CDR3 reads TGTGCCTGGAGTCAACAGGGCGGTTTGACCCAGTACTTC. Protein sequence: CAWSQQGGLTQYF. The chain carries TRBV30 and TRBJ2-5; tentatively, D is TRBD1 (6 bases). Per the germline V gene, CDR1 is GTSNPN and CDR2 is SVGIG (reference sequence). V shed 2 bases and J shed 7 bases, with 14 bases lying between them. The CDR3 has 13 residues.

V is TRBV5-6 and J is TRBJ1-2; TRBD1 might be the D (5 bases). This CDR3 comprises 14 residues. Germline V gene data show CDR1 as SGHDT and CDR2 as YYEEEE. The germline V and J ends were trimmed by 4 bases and 2 bases, with 12 bases remaining between them. CDR3 DNA sequence: TGTGCCAGCAGCCCCTTGACAGTAAACTATGGCTACACCTTC. Translation: CASSPLTVNYGYTF.

V is TRBV15 and J is TRBJ2-7, with D perhaps TRBD2 (6 bases). CDR1 is LNHNV, CDR2 YYDKDF, per germline (reference sequence). Trimming shortened V by 3 bases and J by 0 bases, and 9 bases separated the two germline ends. This CDR3 region has 14 residues. This CDR3 is CATSSSGFSYEQYF. CDR3 in DNA: TGTGCCACCAGCAGTAGCGGATTCTCCTACGAGCAGTACTTC.

The chain has TRBV3-1 (or the pseudogene TRBV3-2) and TRBJ2-1; 8 positions agree with TRBD2. Germline CDR1 reads LGHDT; CDR2 reads YNNKEL (reference sequence). The V segment lost 4 bases and the J segment 5 bases; nucleotides outside the gene matches: 4. This CDR3 is 14 amino acids long. The CDR3: CASSRTSSNNEQFF. The CDR3 DNA follows: TGTGCCAGCAGCCGGACTAGCAGCAACAATGAGCAGTTCTTC.

CDR3 region: CASSKARGLAASSSYNEQFF. The CDR3 DNA sequence: TGTGCCAGCAGCAAAGCTCGAGGACTAGCGGCTTCTAGCTCCTACAATGAGCAGTTCTTC. V usage is TRBV21-1 and J usage is TRBJ2-1; the D call in the table, TRBD2, was not verified against the DNA. TRBV21-1 is labeled a pseudogene. CDR3 size: 20 residues.

The rearrangement joins TRBV19 to TRBJ2-7, with D tentatively TRBD2 (6 bases). Germline loops: CDR1 LNHDA, CDR2 SQIVND (reference sequence). V was cut by 9 bases and J by 4 bases, with 22 bases left in between. There are 15 residues in the CDR3. The CDR3 nucleotides read TGTGCCAGCCAAACTGGGGGTGGAGGGCCTTACGAGCAGTACTTC. It yields the protein CASQTGGGGPYEQYF.

The chain employs TRBV10-3 and TRBJ2-3; no firm D call. The CDR3 loop spans 14 amino acids. Looked up from germline, CDR1 is ENHRY and CDR2 is SYGVKD. The V and J ends lost 7 bases and 2 bases respectively, with 13 bases between them. CDR3 sequence reads: CAITPNPFTDTQYF. CDR3 nucleotide sequence: TGTGCCATCACCCCTAATCCCTTCACAGATACGCAGTATTTT.

The rearrangement uses TRBV18 and TRBJ2-3; 8 bases line up with TRBD1. In germline, CDR1 is KGHSH, CDR2 LQKENI. The CDR3 covers 16 residues. The ends lost 2 bases at V and 1 base at J; junction bases unmatched: 5. CDR3 in DNA: TGTGCCAGCTCACCATTTTCAGGGGGCCGCACAGATACGCAGTATTTT. Encoded protein: CASSPFSGGRTDTQYF.

The genes are TRBV18 and TRBJ1-1; TRBD1 is a possible D gene (6 bases). Germline loops: CDR1 KGHSH, CDR2 LQKENI. The ends were cut back, 0 bases at V and 4 bases at J, with 12 bases in the middle. The CDR3 loop spans 15 amino acids. The CDR3 loop reads CASSPPPGRGTEAFF. The CDR3 DNA reads TGTGCCAGCTCACCACCCCCAGGCAGGGGCACTGAAGCTTTCTTT.

The rearrangement uses TRBV19 and TRBJ1-1, with D unresolved. V gave up 6 bases and J gave up 0 bases, with 5 bases separating them. Germline-derived CDR1 and CDR2 are LNHDA and SQIVND (reference sequence). CDR3 size: 12 residues. The CDR3, as DNA: TGTGCCAGTAGGAGTTTGAACACTGAAGCTTTCTTT. Protein product: CASRSLNTEAFF.